This TCR beta chain is drawn from a study of CD8 T cells in ankylosing spondylitis. With 2 bases removed from V and 1 base from J, the gap between germline ends came to 11 bases. The CDR3 length is 15 residues. Per the germline V gene, CDR1 is MGHDK and CDR2 is SYGVNS. TCRdb called the 5' RACE reads again in MiXCR, with one record for every CDR3 protein. This table has hundreds of thousands of distinct CDR3 sequences, roughly 10% appearing once. Sequences were obtained from blood, either unsorted or a sorted T cell fraction (not recorded which). The chain uses TRBV25-1 and TRBJ2-5; D could derive from TRBD1 or TRBD2 (5 bases each). The clonotype was recovered from a male donor with ankylosing spondylitis or in good health (not recorded which). This chain's CDR3 is CASSEEGQAQETQYF. The CDR3 nucleotides read TGTGCCAGCAGTGAAGAGGGGCAGGCCCAAGAGACCCAGTACTTC. Looking up the rest from reference TRBV25-1 and TRBJ2-5 gives the full variable domain: EADIYQTPRYLVIGTGKKITLECSQTMGHDKMYWYQQDPGMELHLIHYSYGVNSTEKGDLSSESTVSRIRTEHFPLTLESARPSHTSQYLCASSEEGQAQETQYFGPGTRLLVL.